The 9 T cell receptor beta chains presented below share a single source sample, sequenced in a study of technical replicates of blood from a handful of donors. The protocol was immunoSEQ multiplex PCR, while the TCRdb copy is restricted to in-frame clones and leaves out a portion. The repertoire holds around 93,000 clones, with approximately 95% as singletons. Source material: T cells isolated from PBMCs. The receptors derive from a human donor in good health.

The chain combines TRBV6-5 with TRBJ2-4, with a possible D match to TRBD1 (6 bases). V was pared by 7 bases and J by 7 bases, with 17 bases between. This CDR3 region has 14 residues. Germline lookup yields CDR1 MNHEY and CDR2 SVGAGI. The CDR3 spells CASKLGTQMNIQYF. Here the CDR3 DNA reads TGTGCCAGCAAATTGGGGACACAAATGAACATTCAGTACTTC.

Within the sample, this clone is medium-sized. The V gene is TRBV6-1, the J gene TRBJ1-2; no reliable D call. This CDR3 has 13 amino acids. Germline V CDR1 and CDR2: MNHNS, SASEGT. The V gene lost 1 base and the J gene lost 7 bases, with 10 bases spanning the gap. DNA of the CDR3: TGTGCCAGCAGTGAAGGTATGGGAGGTGGCTACACCTTC. This sequence encodes CASSEGMGGGYTF.

The rearrangement links TRBV9 to TRBJ2-2; TRBD2 aligns across 8 bases. After removal of 2 bases from V and 7 bases from J, the junction contained 4 bases not matched to a gene. This CDR3 comprises 14 residues. Per the germline V gene, CDR1 is SGDLS and CDR2 is YYNGEE. CDR3 protein: CASSVREGHGELFF. Here the CDR3 DNA reads TGTGCCAGCAGCGTTCGGGAGGGCCACGGGGAGCTGTTTTTT.

V gene TRBV25-1 combines with J gene TRBJ2-5; D not resolved. Looked up from germline, CDR1 is MGHDK and CDR2 is SYGVNS. This CDR3 is built from 15 residues. The V end lost 2 bases, the J end lost 2 bases, and 12 bases lay between the germline ends. DNA for the CDR3: TGTGCCAGCAGTGAAGATCAGACATATCAAGAGACCCAGTACTTC. Residues: CASSEDQTYQETQYF.

The rearrangement joins TRBV5-1 to TRBJ2-1; 8 bases match TRBD2. Germline-derived CDR1 and CDR2 are SGHRS and YFSETQ. The CDR3 runs 14 residues. V lost 5 bases and J lost 8; bases outside the gene matches: 9. The CDR3 spells CASRTGGLGDEQFF. In nucleotides, the CDR3 is TGCGCCAGCAGGACGGGAGGGTTGGGCGATGAGCAGTTCTTC.

The V gene is TRBV6-1, the J gene TRBJ1-2, with D tentatively TRBD1 (5 bases). Trimming left V 1 base short and J 6 bases short, with 9 bases between. Germline loops: CDR1 MNHNS, CDR2 SASEGT. The CDR3 has 13 amino acids. In DNA, the CDR3 is TGTGCCAGCAGTGAAGGACAGTACAATGGCTACACCTTC. It yields the protein CASSEGQYNGYTF.

This chain joins TRBV7-8 and TRBJ2-7, with D tentatively TRBD2 (6 bases). V lost 1 base to trimming and J lost 3 bases, with 10 bases between them. The CDR3 has 14 amino acids. From germline, CDR1 is SGHVS and CDR2 FQNEAQ. CDR3 residues: CASSLVAGFYEQYF. Written as DNA, the CDR3 is TGTGCCAGCAGCTTAGTGGCGGGATTCTACGAGCAGTACTTC.

With regard to this clone: Other DNA sequences in this specimen translate into the identical CDR3. The V and J genes are TRBV9 and TRBJ2-7, with 12 bases aligning to TRBD2. The length of the CDR3 is 16 residues. The V and J ends lost 2 bases and 6 bases, in that order; junction bases with no gene match: 9. Germline lookup yields CDR1 SGDLS and CDR2 YYNGEE. CDR3 sequence reads: CASSVAVGLAGPEQYF. CDR3 bases: TGTGCCAGCAGCGTCGCCGTGGGACTAGCGGGCCCCGAGCAGTACTTC.

The rearrangement links TRBV7-7 to TRBJ2-7; D is unresolved. The CDR3 covers 15 residues. Trimming removed 2 bases from V and 2 bases from J, with 13 bases in between. The germline V gene has CDR1 SSHAT and CDR2 FNYEAQ (reference sequence). The CDR3 coding sequence is TGTGCCAGCAGCTTATTACAGAACAGAGCCTACGAGCAGTACTTC. Residues: CASSLLQNRAYEQYF.